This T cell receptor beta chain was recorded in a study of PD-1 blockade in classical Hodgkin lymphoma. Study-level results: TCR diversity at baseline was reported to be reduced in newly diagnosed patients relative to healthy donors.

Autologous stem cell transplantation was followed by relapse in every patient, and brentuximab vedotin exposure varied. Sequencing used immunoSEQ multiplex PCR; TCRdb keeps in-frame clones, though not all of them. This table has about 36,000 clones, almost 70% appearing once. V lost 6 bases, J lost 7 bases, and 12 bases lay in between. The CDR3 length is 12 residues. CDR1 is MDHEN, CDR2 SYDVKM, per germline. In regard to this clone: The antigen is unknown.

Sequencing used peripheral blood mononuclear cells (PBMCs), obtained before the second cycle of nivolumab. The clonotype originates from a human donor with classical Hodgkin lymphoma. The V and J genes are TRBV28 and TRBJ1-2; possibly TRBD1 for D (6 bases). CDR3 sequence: CASSPGGRGYTF. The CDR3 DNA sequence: TGTGCCAGCAGCCCGGGGGGCCGTGGCTACACCTTC.